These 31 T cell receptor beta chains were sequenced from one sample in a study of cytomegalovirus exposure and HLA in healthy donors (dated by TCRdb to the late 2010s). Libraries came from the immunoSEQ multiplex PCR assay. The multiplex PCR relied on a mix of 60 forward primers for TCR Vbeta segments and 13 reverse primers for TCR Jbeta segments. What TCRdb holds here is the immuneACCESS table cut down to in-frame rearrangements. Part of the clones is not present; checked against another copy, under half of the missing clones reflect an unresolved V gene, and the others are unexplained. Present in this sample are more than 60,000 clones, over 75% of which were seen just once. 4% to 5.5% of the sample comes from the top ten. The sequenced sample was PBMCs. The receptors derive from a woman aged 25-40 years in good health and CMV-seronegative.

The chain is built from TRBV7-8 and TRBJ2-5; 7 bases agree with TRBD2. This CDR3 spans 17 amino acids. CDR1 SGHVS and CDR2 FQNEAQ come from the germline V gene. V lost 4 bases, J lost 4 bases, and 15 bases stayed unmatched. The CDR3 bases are TGTGCCAGCAGCTCGGGAGAGCGGGGAATTTGGGCAGAGACCCAGTACTTC. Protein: CASSSGERGIWAETQYF.

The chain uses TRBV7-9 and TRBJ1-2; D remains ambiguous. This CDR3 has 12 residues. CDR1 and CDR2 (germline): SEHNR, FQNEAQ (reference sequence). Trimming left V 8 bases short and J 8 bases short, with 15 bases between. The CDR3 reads CASDTRDQGYTF. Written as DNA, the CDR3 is TGTGCCAGCGATACTAGGGATCAGGGCTACACCTTC. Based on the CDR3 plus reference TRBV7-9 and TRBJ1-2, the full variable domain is DTGVSQNPRHKITKRGQNVTFRCDPISEHNRLYWYRQTLGQGPEFLTYFQNEAQLEKSRLLSDRFSAERPKGSFSTLEIQRTEQGDSAMYLCASDTRDQGYTFGSGTRLTVV.

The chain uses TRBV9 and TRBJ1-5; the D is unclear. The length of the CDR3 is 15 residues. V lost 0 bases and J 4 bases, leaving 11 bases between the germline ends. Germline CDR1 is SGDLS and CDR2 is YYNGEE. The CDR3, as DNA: TGTGCCAGCAGCGTAGACCTGGCAGAAAATCAGCCCCAGCATTTT. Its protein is CASSVDLAENQPQHF.

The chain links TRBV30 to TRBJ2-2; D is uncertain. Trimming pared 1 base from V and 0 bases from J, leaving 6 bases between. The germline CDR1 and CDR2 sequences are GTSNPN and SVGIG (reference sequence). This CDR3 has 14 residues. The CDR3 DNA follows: TGTGCCTGGAGTGGGCTAGCGAACACCGGGGAGCTGTTTTTT. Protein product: CAWSGLANTGELFF.

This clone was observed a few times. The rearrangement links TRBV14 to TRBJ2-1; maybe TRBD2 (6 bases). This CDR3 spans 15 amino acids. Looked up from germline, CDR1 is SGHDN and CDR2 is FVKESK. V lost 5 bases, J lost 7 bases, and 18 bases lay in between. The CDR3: CASSSRAIAANEQFF. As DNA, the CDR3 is TGTGCCAGCAGCTCCCGGGCCATAGCGGCGAATGAGCAGTTCTTC.

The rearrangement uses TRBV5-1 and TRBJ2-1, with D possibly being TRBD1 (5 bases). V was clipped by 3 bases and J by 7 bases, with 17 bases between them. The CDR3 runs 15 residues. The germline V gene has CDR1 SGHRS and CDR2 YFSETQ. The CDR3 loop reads CASSSQAGLRNEQFF. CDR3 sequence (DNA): TGCGCCAGCAGCTCCCAAGCAGGGTTAAGGAATGAGCAGTTCTTC.

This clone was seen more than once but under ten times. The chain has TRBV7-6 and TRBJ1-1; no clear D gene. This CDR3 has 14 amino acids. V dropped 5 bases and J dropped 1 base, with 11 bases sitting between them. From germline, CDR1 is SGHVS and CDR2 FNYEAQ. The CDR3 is CASSGSSGNTEAFF. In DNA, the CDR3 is TGTGCCAGCAGCGGGAGCAGCGGGAACACTGAAGCTTTCTTT.

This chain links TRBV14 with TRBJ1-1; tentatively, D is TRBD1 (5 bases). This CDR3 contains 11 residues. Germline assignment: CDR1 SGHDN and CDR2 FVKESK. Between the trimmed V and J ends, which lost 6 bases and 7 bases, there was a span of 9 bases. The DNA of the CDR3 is TGTGCCAGCAGGTGGGGGGGTGAAGCTTTCTTT. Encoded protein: CASRWGGEAFF.

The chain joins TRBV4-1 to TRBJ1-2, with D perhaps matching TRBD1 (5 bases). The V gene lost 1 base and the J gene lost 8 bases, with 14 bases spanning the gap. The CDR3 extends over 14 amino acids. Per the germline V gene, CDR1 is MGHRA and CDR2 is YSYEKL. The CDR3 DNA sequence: TGCGCCAGCAGCCAAGCTGCGGGGGTGGAGGGCTACACCTTC. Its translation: CASSQAAGVEGYTF.

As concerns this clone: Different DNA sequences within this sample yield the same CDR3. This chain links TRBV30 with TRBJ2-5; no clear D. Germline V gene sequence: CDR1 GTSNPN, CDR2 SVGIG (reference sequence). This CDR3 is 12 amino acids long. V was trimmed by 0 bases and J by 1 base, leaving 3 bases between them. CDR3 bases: TGTGCCTGGAGTGTACTCCAAGAGACCCAGTACTTC. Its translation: CAWSVLQETQYF. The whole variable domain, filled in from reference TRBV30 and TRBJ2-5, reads SQTIHQWPATLVQPVGSPLSLECTVEGTSNPNLYWYRQAAGRGLQLLFYSVGIGQISSEVPQNLSASRPQDRQFILSSKKLLLSDSGFYLCAWSVLQETQYFGPGTRLLVL.

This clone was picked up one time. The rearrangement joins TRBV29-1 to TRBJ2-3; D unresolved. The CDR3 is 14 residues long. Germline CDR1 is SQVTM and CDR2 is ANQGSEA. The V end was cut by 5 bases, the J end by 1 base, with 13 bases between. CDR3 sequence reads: CSVKLRTGTDTQYF. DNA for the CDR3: TGCAGCGTTAAGCTCCGAACAGGCACAGATACGCAGTATTTT.

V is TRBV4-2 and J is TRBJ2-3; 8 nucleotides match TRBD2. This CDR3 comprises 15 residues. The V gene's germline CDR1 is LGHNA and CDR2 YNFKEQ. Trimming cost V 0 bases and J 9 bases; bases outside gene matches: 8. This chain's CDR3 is CASSQDVGTSLTQYF. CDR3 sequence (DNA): TGTGCCAGCAGCCAAGATGTGGGGACTAGTCTAACGCAGTATTTT.

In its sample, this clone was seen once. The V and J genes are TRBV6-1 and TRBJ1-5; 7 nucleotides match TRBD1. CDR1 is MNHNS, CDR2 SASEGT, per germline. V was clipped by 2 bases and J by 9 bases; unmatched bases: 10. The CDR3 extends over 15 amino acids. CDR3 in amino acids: CASSERQGLEGPQHF. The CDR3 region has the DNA TGTGCCAGCAGTGAAAGACAGGGCCTAGAGGGGCCCCAGCATTTT.

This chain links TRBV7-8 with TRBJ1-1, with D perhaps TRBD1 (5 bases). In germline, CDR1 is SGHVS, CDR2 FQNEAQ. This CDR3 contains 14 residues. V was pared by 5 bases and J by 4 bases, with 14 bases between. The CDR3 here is CASSTRVDGTEAFF. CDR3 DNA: TGTGCCAGCAGCACCAGGGTTGATGGCACTGAAGCTTTCTTT.

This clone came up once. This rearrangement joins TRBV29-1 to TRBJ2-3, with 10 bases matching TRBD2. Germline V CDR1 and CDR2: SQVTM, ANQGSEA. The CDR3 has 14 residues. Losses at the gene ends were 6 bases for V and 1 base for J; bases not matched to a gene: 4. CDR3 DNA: TGCAGCGTGTCCCTAGCGGGGGGCACAGATACGCAGTATTTT. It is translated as CSVSLAGGTDTQYF.

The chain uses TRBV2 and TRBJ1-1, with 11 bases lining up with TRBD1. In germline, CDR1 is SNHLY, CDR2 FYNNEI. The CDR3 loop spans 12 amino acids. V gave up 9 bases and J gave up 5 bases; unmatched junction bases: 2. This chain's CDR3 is CARGQGVTEAFF. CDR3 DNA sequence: TGTGCCAGGGGACAGGGGGTGACTGAAGCTTTCTTT.

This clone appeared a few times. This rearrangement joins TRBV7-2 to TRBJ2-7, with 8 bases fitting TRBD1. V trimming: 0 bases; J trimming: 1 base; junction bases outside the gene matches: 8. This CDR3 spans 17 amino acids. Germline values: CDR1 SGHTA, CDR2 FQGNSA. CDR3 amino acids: CASSLARYWTGSYEQYF. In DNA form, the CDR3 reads TGTGCCAGCAGCTTAGCGCGATATTGGACAGGGTCCTACGAGCAGTACTTC.

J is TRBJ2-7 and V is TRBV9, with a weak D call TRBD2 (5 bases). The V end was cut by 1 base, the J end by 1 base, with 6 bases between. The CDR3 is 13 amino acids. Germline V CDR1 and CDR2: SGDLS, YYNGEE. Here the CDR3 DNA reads TGTGCCAGCAGCGTAAGCGGATCCTACGAGCAGTACTTC. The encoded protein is CASSVSGSYEQYF. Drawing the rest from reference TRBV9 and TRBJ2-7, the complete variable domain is DSGVTQTPKHLITATGQRVTLRCSPRSGDLSVYWYQQSLDQGLQFLIQYYNGEERAKGNILERFSAQQFPDLHSELNLSSLELGDSALYFCASSVSGSYEQYFGPGTRLTVT.

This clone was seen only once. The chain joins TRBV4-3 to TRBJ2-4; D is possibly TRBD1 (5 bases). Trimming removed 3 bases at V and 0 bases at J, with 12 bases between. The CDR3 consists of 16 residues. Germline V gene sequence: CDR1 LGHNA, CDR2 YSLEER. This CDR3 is CASSQQGWGAKNIQYF. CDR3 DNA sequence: TGCGCCAGCAGCCAGCAGGGATGGGGAGCCAAAAACATTCAGTACTTC.

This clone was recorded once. Written as DNA, the CDR3 is TGTGCCAGCAGCCAAGATCAGGGGACTAGCGGGGGGTCCTACGAGCAGTACTTC. It yields the protein CASSQDQGTSGGSYEQYF. The J gene is TRBJ2-7, the V gene TRBV4-2; 15 nucleotides agree with TRBD2. This CDR3 spans 18 amino acids. The junction had 4 bases not matched to a gene; V was cut back by 0 bases and J by 1 base. Germline V CDR1 and CDR2: LGHNA, YNFKEQ.

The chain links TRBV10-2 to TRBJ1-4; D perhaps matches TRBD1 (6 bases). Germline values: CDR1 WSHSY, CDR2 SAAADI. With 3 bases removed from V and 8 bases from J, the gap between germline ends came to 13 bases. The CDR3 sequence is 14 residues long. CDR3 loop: CASSDHRDKEKLFF. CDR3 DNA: TGCGCCAGCAGTGATCACAGGGATAAAGAAAAACTGTTTTTT.

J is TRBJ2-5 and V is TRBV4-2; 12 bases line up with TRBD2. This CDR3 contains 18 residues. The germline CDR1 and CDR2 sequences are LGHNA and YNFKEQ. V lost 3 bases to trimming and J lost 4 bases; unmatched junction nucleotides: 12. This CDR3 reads CASSQALAGGPAGETQYF. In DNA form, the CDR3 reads TGTGCCAGCAGCCAGGCCCTAGCGGGGGGGCCAGCGGGAGAGACCCAGTACTTC.

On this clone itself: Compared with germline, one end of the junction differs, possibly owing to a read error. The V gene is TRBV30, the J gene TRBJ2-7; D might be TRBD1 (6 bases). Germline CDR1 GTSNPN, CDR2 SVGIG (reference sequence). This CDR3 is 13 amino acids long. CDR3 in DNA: TGTGCCTGGAGCCCAAACAATCTCGGGCAGGGGAACTTC. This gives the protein CAWSPNNLGQGNF.

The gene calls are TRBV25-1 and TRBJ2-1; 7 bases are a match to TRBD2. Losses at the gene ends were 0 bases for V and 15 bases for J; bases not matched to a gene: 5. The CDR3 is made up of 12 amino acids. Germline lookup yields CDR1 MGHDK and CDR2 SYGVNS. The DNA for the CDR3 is TGTGCCAGCAGTGAATACGGCGGGAGACCGTTCTTC. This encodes CASSEYGGRPFF.

CDR3 residues: CASSLAASGGASSGELFF. The CDR3 DNA sequence: TGTGCCAGCAGCTTAGCGGCTAGCGGGGGGGCTTCGTCCGGGGAGCTGTTTTTT. The rearrangement links TRBV7-7 to TRBJ2-2, with 12 bases identical to TRBD2. J lost 6 bases, V lost 0 bases, and 8 bases had no gene match. This CDR3 is 18 amino acids long. CDR1 is SSHAT, CDR2 FNYEAQ, per germline (reference sequence).

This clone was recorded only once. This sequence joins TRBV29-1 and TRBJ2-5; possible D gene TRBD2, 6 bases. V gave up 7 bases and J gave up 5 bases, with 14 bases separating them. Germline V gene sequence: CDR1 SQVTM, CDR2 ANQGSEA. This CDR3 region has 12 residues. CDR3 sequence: CSGGLGKETQYF. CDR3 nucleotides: TGCAGCGGGGGACTGGGAAAGGAGACCCAGTACTTC. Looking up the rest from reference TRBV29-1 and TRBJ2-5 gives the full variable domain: SAVISQKPSRDICQRGTSLTIQCQVDSQVTMMFWYRQQPGQSLTLIATANQGSEATYESGFVIDKFPISRPNLTFSTLTVSNMSPEDSSIYLCSGGLGKETQYFGPGTRLLVL.

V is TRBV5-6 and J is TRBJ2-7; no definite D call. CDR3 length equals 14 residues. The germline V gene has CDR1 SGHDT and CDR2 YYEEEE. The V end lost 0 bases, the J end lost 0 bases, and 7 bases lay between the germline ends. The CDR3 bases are TGTGCCAGCAGCTTGGGTGGCAGCTCCTACGAGCAGTACTTC. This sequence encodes CASSLGGSSYEQYF.

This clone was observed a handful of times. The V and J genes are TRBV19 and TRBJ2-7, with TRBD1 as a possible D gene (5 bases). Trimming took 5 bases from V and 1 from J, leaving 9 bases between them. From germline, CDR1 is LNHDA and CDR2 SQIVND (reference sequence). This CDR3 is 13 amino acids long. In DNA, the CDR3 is TGTGCCAGTAGTCTAGGACATTCCTACGAGCAGTACTTC. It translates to CASSLGHSYEQYF. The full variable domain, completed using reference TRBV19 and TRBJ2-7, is DGGITQSPKYLFRKEGQNVTLSCEQNLNHDAMYWYRQDPGQGLRLIYYSQIVNDFQKGDIAEGYSVSREKKESFPLTVTSAQKNPTAFYLCASSLGHSYEQYFGPGTRLTVT.

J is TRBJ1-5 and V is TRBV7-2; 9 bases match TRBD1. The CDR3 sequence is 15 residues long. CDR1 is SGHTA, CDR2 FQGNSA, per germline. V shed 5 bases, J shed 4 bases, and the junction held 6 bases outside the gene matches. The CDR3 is CASSPQGAGNQPQHF. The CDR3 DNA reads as TGTGCCAGCAGCCCACAGGGGGCCGGGAATCAGCCCCAGCATTTT.

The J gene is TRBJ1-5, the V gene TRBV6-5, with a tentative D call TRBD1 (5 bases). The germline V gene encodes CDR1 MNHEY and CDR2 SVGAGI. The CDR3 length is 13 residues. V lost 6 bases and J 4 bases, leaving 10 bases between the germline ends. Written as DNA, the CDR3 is TGTGCCAGCAGCCGACAGAGTAATCAGCCCCAGCATTTT. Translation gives CASSRQSNQPQHF.

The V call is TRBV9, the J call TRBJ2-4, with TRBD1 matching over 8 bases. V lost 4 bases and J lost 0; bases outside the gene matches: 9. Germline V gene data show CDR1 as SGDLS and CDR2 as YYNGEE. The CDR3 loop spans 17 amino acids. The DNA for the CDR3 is TGTGCCAGCAGCCCCTCCCAGGGGGCGATAGCCAAAAACATTCAGTACTTC. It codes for CASSPSQGAIAKNIQYF.